This is a list of T cell receptor beta chains from one sample in a study of tumor and adjacent non-tumor tissue in lung cancer. MiXCR, applied by TCRdb to the multiplex PCR reads, yields one record per CDR3 protein. The sample includes about 76,000 distinct CDR3 sequences, 65% to 75% seen only once; the top ten take approximately 12%. Sequenced sample: lung tumor tissue. These TCRs come from a woman between 65 and 79 years old with non-small cell lung cancer. Each CDR3 is given with its conserved first and last residue. The D gene is left open where the match is weak. Where a row states a size, it is once, few, many or the class of an expanded clone; other rows omit it.

j_gene: TRBJ1-2; d_gene: TRBD1; v_gene: TRBV11-2; abundance: many; CDR3aa: CASSLYETGGYGYTF; CDR3nt: TGTGCCAGCAGCTTATACGAGACAGGGGGGTATGGCTACACCTTC
j_gene: TRBJ1-5; d_gene: NA; v_gene: TRBV5-6; abundance: many; CDR3aa: CASSLGRESGLNQPQHF; CDR3nt: TGTGCCAGCAGCTTGGGGCGGGAATCGGGCCTCAATCAGCCCCAGCATTTT
j_gene: TRBJ1-2; d_gene: NA; v_gene: TRBV12-3/TRBV12-4; abundance: many; CDR3aa: CASSLALRLFYGYTF; CDR3nt: TGTGCCAGCAGTTTGGCCCTGAGGTTATTCTATGGCTACACCTTC
j_gene: TRBJ1-5; d_gene: TRBD1; v_gene: TRBV4-1; abundance: NA; CDR3aa: CTSSPGGRGLDQPQHF; CDR3nt: TGCACCAGCAGCCCCGGCGGCAGGGGGCTGGATCAGCCCCAGCATTTT
j_gene: TRBJ2-5; d_gene: NA; v_gene: TRBV7-9; abundance: NA; CDR3aa: CASNPLRETQYF; CDR3nt: TGTGCCAGCAACCCACTGAGAGAGACCCAGTACTTC
j_gene: TRBJ1-2; d_gene: NA; v_gene: TRBV5-5; abundance: NA; CDR3aa: CASGFAGTKLYGYTF; CDR3nt: TGTGCCAGCGGCTTTGCCGGGACTAAGCTCTACGGCTACACCTTC
j_gene: TRBJ1-5; d_gene: NA; v_gene: TRBV6-1; abundance: medium-sized; CDR3aa: CASRRGDQPQHF; CDR3nt: TGTGCCAGCAGAAGAGGGGACCAGCCCCAGCATTTT
j_gene: TRBJ1-1; d_gene: NA; v_gene: TRBV6-5; abundance: NA; CDR3aa: CASGYSRPDGENTDAFF; CDR3nt: TGTGCCAGCGGTTACTCTAGACCCGACGGGGAGAACACTGACGCTTTCTTT
j_gene: TRBJ2-1; d_gene: NA; v_gene: TRBV20-1; abundance: once; CDR3aa: CSARLVWRASYNERFF; CDR3nt: TGCAGTGCTAGACTTGTTTGGAGGGCCTCCTACAATGAGCGGTTCTTC
j_gene: TRBJ2-5; d_gene: NA; v_gene: TRBV24-1; abundance: few; CDR3aa: CATSESTSRGKETQYF; CDR3nt: TGTGCCACCAGTGAATCAACTAGCAGGGGGAAGGAGACCCAGTACTTC
j_gene: TRBJ2-2; d_gene: NA; v_gene: TRBV12-3/TRBV12-4; abundance: NA; CDR3aa: CASAIELSTRELFF; CDR3nt: TGTGCCAGTGCGATCGAATTGAGCACCAGGGAGCTGTTTTTT
j_gene: TRBJ2-7; d_gene: NA; v_gene: TRBV5-1; abundance: many; CDR3aa: CASSVGGAEQYF; CDR3nt: TGCGCCAGCAGCGTAGGGGGAGCCGAGCAGTACTTC
j_gene: TRBJ1-3; d_gene: NA; v_gene: TRBV4-2; abundance: NA; CDR3aa: CASSTQGDENTIYF; CDR3nt: TGTGCCAGCAGTACACAGGGCGATGAAAACACCATATATTTT
j_gene: TRBJ1-1; d_gene: NA; v_gene: TRBV29-1; abundance: NA; CDR3aa: CSFTGGFGEAFF; CDR3nt: TGCAGCTTTACGGGGGGGTTTGGTGAAGCTTTCTTT
j_gene: TRBJ2-5; d_gene: NA; v_gene: TRBV5-1; abundance: NA; CDR3aa: CASTTDGGRRDQYF; CDR3nt: TGCGCCAGCACCACGGACGGCGGTCGGAGAGACCAGTACTTC
j_gene: TRBJ1-1; d_gene: NA; v_gene: TRBV18; abundance: NA; CDR3aa: CASSLRENTEAFF; CDR3nt: TGTGCCAGCTCACTGCGGGAGAACACTGAAGCTTTCTTT
j_gene: TRBJ1-2; d_gene: NA; v_gene: TRBV5-5; abundance: NA; CDR3aa: CASSRGIVDNYGYTF; CDR3nt: TGTGCCAGCAGCCGTGGGATAGTGGATAACTATGGCTATACCTTC
j_gene: TRBJ1-5; d_gene: NA; v_gene: TRBV5-1; abundance: many; CDR3aa: CASSFQGDQPQHF; CDR3nt: TGCGCCAGCAGCTTTCAGGGTGACCAGCCCCAGCATTTT
j_gene: TRBJ2-1; d_gene: TRBD2; v_gene: TRBV29-1; abundance: NA; CDR3aa: CSVDPGTKGPLGEQFF; CDR3nt: TGCAGCGTTGACCCGGGGACTAAGGGGCCTCTAGGTGAGCAGTTCTTC
j_gene: TRBJ2-2; d_gene: NA; v_gene: TRBV11-3; abundance: NA; CDR3aa: CASSLSLDTGQLFF; CDR3nt: TGTGCCAGCAGCTTATCCCTAGACACCGGACAGCTGTTTTTC
j_gene: TRBJ2-5; d_gene: TRBD1; v_gene: TRBV6-6; abundance: NA; CDR3aa: CAGTWDRAQTQYF; CDR3nt: TGTGCCGGCACTTGGGACAGGGCGCAGACCCAGTACTTC
j_gene: TRBJ1-6; d_gene: TRBD1; v_gene: TRBV30; abundance: few; CDR3aa: CAWSRQGGNSPLHF; CDR3nt: TGTGCCTGGAGTAGACAGGGAGGAAATTCACCCCTCCACTTT
j_gene: TRBJ1-2; d_gene: NA; v_gene: TRBV30; abundance: NA; CDR3aa: CAWTPIYREEGHTF; CDR3nt: TGTGCGTGGACCCCTATTTATCGAGAAGAAGGCCACACCTTC
j_gene: TRBJ1-3; d_gene: NA; v_gene: TRBV28; abundance: many; CDR3aa: CASSLGPLNSGNTIYF; CDR3nt: TGTGCCAGCAGTTTGGGCCCCCTGAACTCTGGAAACACCATATATTTT
j_gene: TRBJ2-7; d_gene: TRBD2; v_gene: TRBV5-4; abundance: NA; CDR3aa: CARSLGIAGFTSYEQYF; CDR3nt: TGTGCCAGGAGCTTGGGGATAGCGGGATTCACATCCTACGAGCAGTACTTC
j_gene: TRBJ1-4; d_gene: TRBD1; v_gene: TRBV29-1; abundance: NA; CDR3aa: CSIGQGGANEILFF; CDR3nt: TGCAGCATCGGACAGGGGGGGGCTAATGAAATACTGTTTTTT
j_gene: TRBJ1-1; d_gene: NA; v_gene: TRBV6-5; abundance: NA; CDR3aa: CASSFRPPWGTEVFF; CDR3nt: TGTGCCAGCAGCTTCCGGCCCCCGTGGGGGACTGAAGTTTTCTTT
j_gene: TRBJ2-7; d_gene: NA; v_gene: TRBV6-6; abundance: NA; CDR3aa: CASNQLGPYEQYF; CDR3nt: TGTGCCAGCAATCAACTAGGGCCCTACGAGCAGTACTTC